This T cell receptor beta chain was captured by sequencing in a study of blood T cells in healthy people across ages. Background on the study: Using template switching, researchers captured about one barcoded beta molecule for each two T cells.

The authors ran a second PCR of 7 to 11 cycles using a sample-barcoded 5' primer and a J-beta primer mix. At least 2.5 million CDR3-containing paired-end reads were obtained per sample. TCRdb fed the 5' RACE reads into MiXCR, producing one record per CDR3 protein. The table has approximately 800,000 distinct CDR3 sequences, 35% to 40% seen once. The CDR3 runs 16 residues. The sample taken for sequencing was blood. The chain employs TRBV12-3 or TRBV12-4 and TRBJ2-4; TRBD1 agrees at 7 bases. The J call may be incorrect, as the DNA end agrees better with TRBJ2-7. The TCR originated in a man between 18 and 35 years old in good health. This chain's CDR3 is CASSHEVGRGFYEQYF. For the CDR3, the DNA is TGTGCCAGCAGCCATGAGGTGGGCAGGGGGTTTTACGAGCAGTACTTC.